These T cell receptor beta chains were read from a single sample in a study of T cells after yellow fever vaccination. TCRdb re-called the 5' RACE reads through MiXCR, storing one row per CDR3 protein. The data contain 300,000 to 350,000 distinct CDR3 sequences, roughly 10% of them singletons. This material consisted of CD4+ T cells sorted from PBMCs, taken 45 days after the yellow fever booster vaccination. These receptors all come from a young man who received the YFV17D yellow fever vaccine. The CDR3 runs from the conserved cysteine through the conserved F or W. Each record gives: V gene, clone size, D gene, CDR3 length, J gene, CDR3 DNA, CDR3 protein. The D gene is left open where the match is weak. The size field is filled for only some rows; it gives once, few, many or a size class.

TRBV7-6	NA	NA	13	TRBJ2-5	TGTGCCAGCAGCTCCAGACACCCGGAGACCCAGTACTTC	CASSSRHPETQYF
TRBV7-3	many	NA	14	TRBJ2-1	TGTGCCAGCAGCTTAAATCCGGGGGGCATTGAGCAGTTCTTC	CASSLNPGGIEQFF
TRBV7-3	NA	NA	15	TRBJ2-2	TGTGCCAGCAGCTTTCTGCCTATTAACACCGGGGAGCTGTTTTTT	CASSFLPINTGELFF
TRBV5-5	NA	NA	15	TRBJ1-2	TGTGCCAGCAGCTTGGGGGTTTGGGGATTCTATGGCTACACCTTC	CASSLGVWGFYGYTF
TRBV6-6	few	TRBD1	15	TRBJ1-5	TGTGCCAGCAGTACCGGGGACAGGGGGCATCAGCCCCAGCATTTT	CASSTGDRGHQPQHF
TRBV5-1	NA	NA	13	TRBJ2-1	TGCGCCAGCAGCTGGGACTGGGCGGATGAGCAGTTCTTC	CASSWDWADEQFF
TRBV7-2	NA	TRBD2	15	TRBJ2-1	TGTGCCAGCAGCCCCCAGACTAGCACCTACAATGAGCAGTTCTTC	CASSPQTSTYNEQFF
TRBV7-2	NA	NA	11	TRBJ1-2	TGTGCCAGGAAGACAGCCTATGGCTACACCTTC	CARKTAYGYTF
TRBV7-2	NA	NA	16	TRBJ2-2	TGTGCCAGCAGCTTTGGACAGACCCTGAACACCGGGGAGCTGTTTTTT	CASSFGQTLNTGELFF
TRBV10-2	NA	NA	13	TRBJ2-3	TGCGCCAGCAGTGATCAGGCACAAGATACGCAGTATTTT	CASSDQAQDTQYF
TRBV9	NA	NA	13	TRBJ1-5	TGTGCCAGCAGCGTAGGTGGGAGTCAGCCCCAGCATTTT	CASSVGGSQPQHF
TRBV6-6	few	NA	13	TRBJ1-4	TGTGCCAGCGAGGACAGCACTAATGAAAAACTGTTTTTT	CASEDSTNEKLFF
TRBV7-2	NA	NA	14	TRBJ2-5	TGTGCCAGCACCCGGTGGGGGGCCGAGGAGACCCAGTACTTC	CASTRWGAEETQYF
TRBV7-9	NA	NA	15	TRBJ1-3	TGTGCCAGCAGCTTACCCCCCGGGTCTGGAAACACCATATATTTT	CASSLPPGSGNTIYF
TRBV20-1	NA	NA	16	TRBJ2-6	TGCAGTGCTTTCACAGGGCTCGGCTCTGGGGCCAACGTCCTGACTTTC	CSAFTGLGSGANVLTF
TRBV3-1	NA	NA	18	TRBJ2-6	TGTGCCAGCAGCCAAGGGGCAGGGTCGAGGCCTGGGGCCAACGTCCTGACTTTC	CASSQGAGSRPGANVLTF
TRBV7-9	few	TRBD1	16	TRBJ1-4	TGTGCCAGCAGCTTCGAGGGGGCAGGAGGTAATGAAAAACTGTTTTTT	CASSFEGAGGNEKLFF
TRBV11-2	NA	NA	16	TRBJ2-2	TGTGCCAGCAGCTCTGGGAGGGGGGCTGGCACCGGGGAGCTGTTTTTT	CASSSGRGAGTGELFF
TRBV5-1	many	TRBD1	14	TRBJ2-1	TGCGCCAGCAGCAAGGGGACAGGGGACAATGAGCAGTTCTTC	CASSKGTGDNEQFF
TRBV6-5	NA	TRBD2	13	TRBJ2-5	TGTGCCAGCAGGTCACCGGGGGGGGAGACCCAGTACTTC	CASRSPGGETQYF
TRBV2	NA	NA	15	TRBJ1-5	TGTGCCAGCAGCCTGGTGGATTATAGCAATCAGCCCCAGCATTTT	CASSLVDYSNQPQHF
TRBV7-2	few	NA	14	TRBJ2-2	TGTGCCAGCAGCTTAGCGCGTCAGACCGGGGAGCTGTTTTTT	CASSLARQTGELFF
TRBV7-3	few	TRBD1	15	TRBJ2-2	TGTGCCAGCAGCCGGGACAGGGGGAACACCGGGGAGCTGTTTTTT	CASSRDRGNTGELFF
TRBV5-4	NA	TRBD1	15	TRBJ2-2	TGTGCCAGCACTGCCGACAGGGCGAGCACCGGGGAGCTGTTTTTT	CASTADRASTGELFF
TRBV18	few	NA	14	TRBJ1-6	TGTGCCAGCTCACCAGACAGGTCGCCATCACCCCTCCACTTT	CASSPDRSPSPLHF
TRBV20-1	NA	NA	14	TRBJ1-5	TGCAGTGCTAGACAGGTTTCTCCGAATCAGCCCCAGCATTTT	CSARQVSPNQPQHF
TRBV7-2	few	NA	17	TRBJ2-1	TGTGCCAGCAGCGCCAGGGGGACAGCGGGGAACTACAATGAGCAGTTCTTC	CASSARGTAGNYNEQFF
TRBV10-3	few	TRBD2	13	TRBJ2-3	TGTGCCACCACGGGACTAGCAACAGATACGCAGTATTTT	CATTGLATDTQYF
TRBV6-5	few	TRBD1	15	TRBJ2-3	TGTGCCAGCAGTCCTTGGGACAGGGGAACAGATACGCAGTATTTT	CASSPWDRGTDTQYF
TRBV28	few	NA	14	TRBJ2-1	TGTGCCAACAAGAAAGTGGGGCCGTACAATGAGCAGTTCTTC	CANKKVGPYNEQFF
TRBV27	NA	TRBD1	14	TRBJ1-2	TGTGCCAGCAGTTTACGGGGACAGCTCTATGGCTACACCTTC	CASSLRGQLYGYTF
TRBV7-2	once	NA	12	TRBJ2-7	TGTGCCAGCAGCCGCGACACCTACGAGCAGTACTTC	CASSRDTYEQYF
TRBV24-1	few	NA	15	TRBJ2-3	TGTGCCACCAGTGATTTGGAGGGGGGGACGGATACGCAGTATTTT	CATSDLEGGTDTQYF
TRBV5-6	few	NA	13	TRBJ1-1	TGTGCCAGCAGCGCGGGACGGTACACTGAAGCTTTCTTT	CASSAGRYTEAFF
TRBV19	NA	TRBD1	15	TRBJ1-2	TGTGCCAGTAGTACGGGCAGACAGGGATTTCATGGCTACACCTTC	CASSTGRQGFHGYTF
TRBV6-6	NA	NA	17	TRBJ2-3	TGTGCCAGCAGTTCATGGACAGGAGGGGTCAGCACAGATACGCAGTATTTT	CASSSWTGGVSTDTQYF
TRBV18	NA	NA	15	TRBJ1-2	TGTGCCAGCTCACCAACAGGGTCCTCCTACTATGGCTACACCTTC	CASSPTGSSYYGYTF
TRBV7-3	NA	NA	14	TRBJ2-6	TGTGCCAGCAGCTTATTCCCGGGACGGAACGTCCTGACTTTC	CASSLFPGRNVLTF
TRBV29-1	NA	NA	15	TRBJ2-3	TGCAGCGTTGAAGATTCGGCTGTCCAGACAGATACGCAGTATTTT	CSVEDSAVQTDTQYF
TRBV4-2	NA	TRBD1	17	TRBJ1-1	TGTGCCAGCAGCCGTGGGACAGCTAAAAAACCCATAGCTGAAGCTTTCTTT	CASSRGTAKKPIAEAFF
TRBV5-1	few	TRBD1	16	TRBJ1-4	TGCGCCAGCAGCCCCGGACAGGGTGCAGCTAATGAAAAACTGTTTTTT	CASSPGQGAANEKLFF
TRBV20-1	NA	NA	11	TRBJ2-1	TGCAGTGGGAAAAATTACAATGAGCAGTTCTTC	CSGKNYNEQFF
TRBV3-1	many	NA	14	TRBJ1-2	TGTGCCAGCAGCCAAGCATCGGGGCGGAGTGGCTACACCTTC	CASSQASGRSGYTF
TRBV20-1	few	TRBD1	12	TRBJ2-5	TGCAGTGCTCAGACAGGGGAAGAGACCCAGTACTTC	CSAQTGEETQYF
TRBV10-3	NA	TRBD2	17	TRBJ2-5	TGTGCCATCAGTGAGTCAGCACTAGCGGCACCCCAAGAGACCCAGTACTTC	CAISESALAAPQETQYF
TRBV28	NA	NA	14	TRBJ2-2	TGTGCCAGCAGTTTTGGGGGCAACACCGGGGAGCTGTTTTTT	CASSFGGNTGELFF
TRBV7-8	few	TRBD2	15	TRBJ2-2	TGTGCCAGCAGCTCCGGGGGGGCGAACACCGGGGAGCTGTTTTTT	CASSSGGANTGELFF
TRBV20-1	many	NA	17	TRBJ1-1	TGCAGTGCTAGGCCGATACCGGGACACCCCATGAACACTGAAGCTTTCTTT	CSARPIPGHPMNTEAFF
TRBV28	few	TRBD1	14	TRBJ2-5	TGTGCCTGTCGTGGGGCAGGGGGCGCGAAGACCCAGTACTTC	CACRGAGGAKTQYF
TRBV10-3	few	NA	13	TRBJ2-3	TGTGCCATCGAGATAACAGGCACAGATACGCAGTATTTT	CAIEITGTDTQYF
TRBV7-9	NA	TRBD1	17	TRBJ1-1	TGTGCCAGCAGCGCCTCTCTGACAGGGAGGTTGAACACTGAAGCTTTCTTT	CASSASLTGRLNTEAFF
TRBV20-1	NA	NA	11	TRBJ1-2	TGCAGTGGGACGGATGACTATGGCTACACCTTC	CSGTDDYGYTF
TRBV2	few	NA	14	TRBJ2-2	TGTGCCAGCAGTGCGATCGGGGGTACCGGGGAGCTGTTTTTT	CASSAIGGTGELFF
TRBV25-1	few	NA	13	TRBJ2-3	TGTGCCAGCACCCCCCCCGGGGCAGATACGCAGTATTTT	CASTPPGADTQYF
TRBV5-4	NA	TRBD1	14	TRBJ2-7	TGTGCCAGCAGCTGGGACAGGTCTGGGAACGAGCAGTACTTC	CASSWDRSGNEQYF
TRBV7-2	few	NA	15	TRBJ1-6	TGTGCCAGCAGCTTAGGGGGGCCCTATAATTCACCCCTCCACTTT	CASSLGGPYNSPLHF
TRBV27	NA	NA	15	TRBJ1-1	TGTGCCAGCAGGCCTAGAAGGGGGGTGAACACTGAAGCTTTCTTT	CASRPRRGVNTEAFF
TRBV6-2/TRBV6-3	few	NA	13	TRBJ2-5	TGTGCCAGCAGTTACGTATCTCTGGGGACCCAGTACTTC	CASSYVSLGTQYF
TRBV6-5	NA	NA	13	TRBJ2-2	TGTGCCAGCCAAGAGCGGGCGGTCGGGGAGCTGTTTTTT	CASQERAVGELFF